This T cell receptor (beta chain) was recovered during a study of blood T cell repertoires in COVID-19. As originally analysed: Estimates of nucleated cell counts were drawn from the amplification of reference gene primers. The table came from immunoSEQ multiplex PCR; TCRdb's copy has only in-frame clones and leaves some out. V, J and clone size reflect that table, while D and trimming were determined from the DNA. The sample records about 84,000 clones, 76% being singletons. The CDR3 spans 15 residues. Germline V gene data show CDR1 as SGHAT and CDR2 as FQNNGV. V was pared by 4 bases and J by 8 bases, with 9 bases of the junction left unmatched.

Sequencing used peripheral blood. The TCR originated in a man aged 65 to 79 with acute or convalescent COVID-19. The gene calls are TRBV11-2 and TRBJ2-1; 9 bases map to TRBD1. This CDR3 is CASSYGQGPEDEQFF. CDR3 DNA sequence: TGTGCCAGCAGCTATGGACAGGGGCCTGAGGATGAGCAGTTCTTC.